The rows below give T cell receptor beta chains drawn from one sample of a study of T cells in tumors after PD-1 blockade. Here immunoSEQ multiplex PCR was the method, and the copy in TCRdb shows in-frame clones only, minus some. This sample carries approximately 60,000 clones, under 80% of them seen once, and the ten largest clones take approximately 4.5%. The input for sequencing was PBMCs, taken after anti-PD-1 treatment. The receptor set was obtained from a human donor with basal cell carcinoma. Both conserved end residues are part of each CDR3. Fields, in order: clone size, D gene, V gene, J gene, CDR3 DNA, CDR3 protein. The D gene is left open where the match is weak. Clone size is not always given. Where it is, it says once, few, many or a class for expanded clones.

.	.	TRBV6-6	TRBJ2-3	TGTGCCAGCACCACCCCGGGGGGCACAGATACGCAGTATTTT	CASTTPGGTDTQYF
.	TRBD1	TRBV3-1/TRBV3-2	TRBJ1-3	TGTGCCAGCAGCGTACGAACGGGACAGGGGGCAGGGGGAAACACCATATATTTT	CASSVRTGQGAGGNTIYF
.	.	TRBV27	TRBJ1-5	TGTGCCAGCAGTAACCGGGACTCGCGTTTAGGGCAGCCCCAGCATTTT	CASSNRDSRLGQPQHF
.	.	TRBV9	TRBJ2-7	TGTGCCAGCAGCGTAGCTATTGGGCACTACGAGCAGTACTTC	CASSVAIGHYEQYF
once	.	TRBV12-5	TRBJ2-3	TGTGCTAGTGCCGGGGGAAGGACAGATACGCAGTATTTT	CASAGGRTDTQYF
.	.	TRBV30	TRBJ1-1	TGTGCCTGGATGAGTCGAAGAACTGAAGCTTTCTTT	CAWMSRRTEAFF
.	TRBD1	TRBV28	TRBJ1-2	TGTGCCAGCAGTTCAGTTGGACAGGGCCAGGAAGGCTACACCTTC	CASSSVGQGQEGYTF
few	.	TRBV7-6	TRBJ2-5	TGTGCCAGCACCGGCACGGGGCATGGAGAGACCCAGTACTTC	CASTGTGHGETQYF
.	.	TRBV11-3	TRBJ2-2	TGTGCCAGCAGCTTAGAGCGGGGCGCAAACACCGGGGAGCTGTTTTTT	CASSLERGANTGELFF
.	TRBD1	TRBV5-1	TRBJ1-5	TGCGCCAGCAGCTTGGGGGACAGGAATCAGCCCCAGCATTTT	CASSLGDRNQPQHF
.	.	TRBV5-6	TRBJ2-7	TGTGCCAGCAGCCTTAGACAGGCCTACGAGCAGTACTTC	CASSLRQAYEQYF
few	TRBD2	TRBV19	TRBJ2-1	TGTGCCAGTAGTATATTTAGCGGGGGGCCTCACAATGAGCAGTTCTTC	CASSIFSGGPHNEQFF
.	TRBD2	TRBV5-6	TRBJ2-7	TGTGCCAGCAGCACTGGACTAGCGGGGGCAGCGCGGGCGCAGTACTTC	CASSTGLAGAARAQYF
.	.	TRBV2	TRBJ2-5	TGTGCCAGCATGACACCGTACCAAGAGACCCAGTACTTC	CASMTPYQETQYF
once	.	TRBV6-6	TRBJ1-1	TGTGCCAGCAGCGCATTTCAGAACACTGAAGCTTTCTTT	CASSAFQNTEAFF